A selection of T cell receptor beta chains follows, all from one sample in a study of blood T cell repertoires in COVID-19. This table comes from immunoSEQ multiplex PCR, and its TCRdb copy is limited to in-frame clones, with some not included. The table shows about 88,000 clones, with roughly 87% occurring only once. What was sequenced was peripheral blood. The receptor set was obtained from a male donor with acute or convalescent COVID-19. The CDR3 runs from the conserved cysteine through the conserved F or W. The D gene is left open where the match is weak. Clone size is not always given. Where it is, it says once, few, many or a class for expanded clones.

CDR3nt: TGCGCCAGCAGCTTGGTTCAGGCCAACACCGGGGAGCTGTTTTTT; CDR3aa: CASSLVQANTGELFF; j_gene: TRBJ2-2; v_gene: TRBV5-1; d_gene: NA; abundance: NA
CDR3nt: TGTGCCACTACTGAACAGGGGGCGGGGGAGACCCAGTACTTC; CDR3aa: CATTEQGAGETQYF; j_gene: TRBJ2-5; v_gene: TRBV24-1; d_gene: TRBD1; abundance: NA
CDR3nt: TGTGCCAGCACCCCGGACAGGGGAGGTTTAAACACCATATATTTT; CDR3aa: CASTPDRGGLNTIYF; j_gene: TRBJ1-3; v_gene: TRBV21-1; d_gene: NA; abundance: few
CDR3nt: TGTGCCAGCAGCGCAGGAGGGGGAGCGGGAGCGCAGTATTTT; CDR3aa: CASSAGGGAGAQYF; j_gene: TRBJ2-3; v_gene: TRBV9; d_gene: TRBD2; abundance: NA
CDR3nt: TGTGCCAGCAGCTTAAGTGAGAATTATAGCAATCAGCCCCAGCATTTT; CDR3aa: CASSLSENYSNQPQHF; j_gene: TRBJ1-5; v_gene: TRBV11-3; d_gene: NA; abundance: NA
CDR3nt: TGTGCCAGCAGTTATGGGCAGGGGCCCTCAGATCAGCCCCAGCATTTT; CDR3aa: CASSYGQGPSDQPQHF; j_gene: TRBJ1-5; v_gene: TRBV6-2/TRBV6-3; d_gene: NA; abundance: NA
CDR3nt: TGTGCCAGCAGCGCGGAAACGACAGGTACTGGGGCCAACGTCCTGACTTTC; CDR3aa: CASSAETTGTGANVLTF; j_gene: TRBJ2-6; v_gene: TRBV5-4; d_gene: NA; abundance: NA
CDR3nt: TGTGCCTGGAGTGGGGGGGGTTTACGCTACACCTTC; CDR3aa: CAWSGGGLRYTF; j_gene: TRBJ1-2; v_gene: TRBV30; d_gene: NA; abundance: NA
CDR3nt: TGTGCCAGCAGCTCCGCTACCCGGCGGGGGGTTCAGGACGAGCAGTACTTC; CDR3aa: CASSSATRRGVQDEQYF; j_gene: TRBJ2-7; v_gene: TRBV5-4; d_gene: TRBD2; abundance: once
CDR3nt: TGTGCCAGCAGTTCAGGGGTGTTAGGACCAAGGGAGACCCAGTACTTC; CDR3aa: CASSSGVLGPRETQYF; j_gene: TRBJ2-5; v_gene: TRBV7-2; d_gene: NA; abundance: medium-sized
CDR3nt: TGTGCCAGCAGCCTTATTGGGGCGGGAGGCTACACCTTC; CDR3aa: CASSLIGAGGYTF; j_gene: TRBJ1-2; v_gene: TRBV5-4; d_gene: NA; abundance: NA
CDR3nt: TGTGCCAGCAGCGGGAAGGGACAGACAGGCTACACCTTC; CDR3aa: CASSGKGQTGYTF; j_gene: TRBJ1-2; v_gene: TRBV5-6; d_gene: TRBD1; abundance: NA
CDR3nt: TGCGCCAGCAGCCAAGCGGGACAGGGAATCACCGGGGAGCTGTTTTTT; CDR3aa: CASSQAGQGITGELFF; j_gene: TRBJ2-2; v_gene: TRBV4-1; d_gene: TRBD1; abundance: few
CDR3nt: TGTGCCAGCAGTCAGGCCCCACCGGGACAAGACTACACCTTC; CDR3aa: CASSQAPPGQDYTF; j_gene: TRBJ1-2; v_gene: TRBV3-1/TRBV3-2; d_gene: NA; abundance: few
CDR3nt: TGTGCCAGCAGTCCGGGACAGGGGAGGCATGGCTACACCTTC; CDR3aa: CASSPGQGRHGYTF; j_gene: TRBJ1-2; v_gene: TRBV25-1; d_gene: TRBD1; abundance: NA
CDR3nt: TGTGCCAGCAGTCAAGGAAATAGCGGGGTTTACGAGCAGTACTTC; CDR3aa: CASSQGNSGVYEQYF; j_gene: TRBJ2-7; v_gene: TRBV7-2; d_gene: TRBD2; abundance: once
CDR3nt: TGCGCCAGCAACCAGGGACAGCAGAACACCGGGGAGCTGTTTTTT; CDR3aa: CASNQGQQNTGELFF; j_gene: TRBJ2-2; v_gene: TRBV5-1; d_gene: TRBD1; abundance: NA
CDR3nt: TGCAGCGTTGATCCCAAGACAGGGGCGAACACTGAAGCTTTCTTT; CDR3aa: CSVDPKTGANTEAFF; j_gene: TRBJ1-1; v_gene: TRBV29-1; d_gene: TRBD1; abundance: NA
CDR3nt: TGTGCCAGCAGTGGACAGGGGAGGGTTGGAAACACCATATATTTT; CDR3aa: CASSGQGRVGNTIYF; j_gene: TRBJ1-3; v_gene: TRBV27; d_gene: TRBD1; abundance: NA
CDR3nt: TGTGCCAGCAGGTCACAGGGAACGTCCTACGAGCAGTACTTC; CDR3aa: CASRSQGTSYEQYF; j_gene: TRBJ2-7; v_gene: TRBV7-2; d_gene: NA; abundance: NA
CDR3nt: TGTGCCAGCAGCTTGGCGGGCGGGGCGTATAACACCGGGGAGCTGTTTTTT; CDR3aa: CASSLAGGAYNTGELFF; j_gene: TRBJ2-2; v_gene: TRBV5-4; d_gene: NA; abundance: NA
CDR3nt: TGTGCCAGCTCACCCGGACAGGGGGCGAACACCGGGGAGCTGTTTTTT; CDR3aa: CASSPGQGANTGELFF; j_gene: TRBJ2-2; v_gene: TRBV18; d_gene: TRBD1; abundance: NA
CDR3nt: TGTGCCAGCAGTCTTTCACAGGGGTTGAATCAGCCCCAGCATTTT; CDR3aa: CASSLSQGLNQPQHF; j_gene: TRBJ1-5; v_gene: TRBV6-2/TRBV6-3; d_gene: TRBD1; abundance: NA
CDR3nt: TGTGCCAGCACCCCCACTGGCGGGGGCCTACTCAATGAGCAGTTCTTC; CDR3aa: CASTPTGGGLLNEQFF; j_gene: TRBJ2-1; v_gene: TRBV2; d_gene: NA; abundance: few
CDR3nt: TGTGCCAGCAGTTGGACAGGAGCTTTTACTAACTATGGCTACACCTTC; CDR3aa: CASSWTGAFTNYGYTF; j_gene: TRBJ1-2; v_gene: TRBV27; d_gene: TRBD1; abundance: NA
CDR3nt: TGCGCCAGCAGCTGGTGGGGCCAGGGGGCTGGCTACACCTTC; CDR3aa: CASSWWGQGAGYTF; j_gene: TRBJ1-2; v_gene: TRBV5-1; d_gene: TRBD1; abundance: NA
CDR3nt: TGTGCCAGCAGTCTAACAGGGGCCGGGTTGCCTGGGTCACCCCTCCACTTT; CDR3aa: CASSLTGAGLPGSPLHF; j_gene: TRBJ1-6; v_gene: TRBV27; d_gene: TRBD1; abundance: NA
CDR3nt: TGTGCCAGCAGCTTGGTAGGGACTAGCGGTCGTTACGAGCAGTACTTC; CDR3aa: CASSLVGTSGRYEQYF; j_gene: TRBJ2-7; v_gene: TRBV5-5; d_gene: TRBD2; abundance: NA
CDR3nt: TGTGCCAGCAGCGTAGCTCAGGGTTACAATGAGCAGTTCTTC; CDR3aa: CASSVAQGYNEQFF; j_gene: TRBJ2-1; v_gene: TRBV9; d_gene: NA; abundance: NA
CDR3nt: TGTGCCAGCCTTGAACTGGCGAGGCGGGACCTCTCTGGGGCCAACGTCCTGACTTTC; CDR3aa: CASLELARRDLSGANVLTF; j_gene: TRBJ2-6; v_gene: TRBV7-2; d_gene: NA; abundance: NA
CDR3nt: TGCGCCAGCAGCTCACCACAGGGGGCGGGAGAGACCCAGTACTTC; CDR3aa: CASSSPQGAGETQYF; j_gene: TRBJ2-5; v_gene: TRBV5-1; d_gene: TRBD1; abundance: NA
CDR3nt: TGTGCCAGCAGTTCATATCCGAGACAGGGACTCTTCTTC; CDR3aa: CASSSYPRQGLFF; j_gene: TRBJ2-1; v_gene: TRBV28; d_gene: NA; abundance: NA
CDR3nt: TGTGCCAGCAGTCCTTGGGACTCCGGGACCTATAGCAATCAGCCCCAGCATTTT; CDR3aa: CASSPWDSGTYSNQPQHF; j_gene: TRBJ1-5; v_gene: TRBV28; d_gene: NA; abundance: NA
CDR3nt: TGTGCCAGCTCCGACAGGGTACTGCAATGGTATGGCTACACCTTC; CDR3aa: CASSDRVLQWYGYTF; j_gene: TRBJ1-2; v_gene: TRBV5-8; d_gene: TRBD1; abundance: NA
CDR3nt: TGTGCCAGCAGCGCAGGGGTTACGAACACCGGGGAGCTGTTTTTT; CDR3aa: CASSAGVTNTGELFF; j_gene: TRBJ2-2; v_gene: TRBV7-6; d_gene: NA; abundance: NA
CDR3nt: TGTGCCAGCAGCGTAGTGACTAGCAGAGGCACAGATACGCAGTATTTT; CDR3aa: CASSVVTSRGTDTQYF; j_gene: TRBJ2-3; v_gene: TRBV9; d_gene: TRBD2; abundance: few
CDR3nt: TGTGCCTGGAGTCCGACAGCCCAGGGGCCCCAGCATTTT; CDR3aa: CAWSPTAQGPQHF; j_gene: TRBJ1-5; v_gene: TRBV30; d_gene: NA; abundance: NA
CDR3nt: TGTGCCAGCAGCCAAGTTCAGGGGGGAAGCGAGCAGTACTTC; CDR3aa: CASSQVQGGSEQYF; j_gene: TRBJ2-7; v_gene: TRBV3-1/TRBV3-2; d_gene: NA; abundance: NA
CDR3nt: TGCAGTGCTAGTGTTGGCGGGGGACCAGATACGCAGTATTTT; CDR3aa: CSASVGGGPDTQYF; j_gene: TRBJ2-3; v_gene: TRBV20-1; d_gene: TRBD2; abundance: NA
CDR3nt: TGTGCCTGGAAAAGTCCAGCGGGGGGGCGAGGGGAGCAGTTCTTC; CDR3aa: CAWKSPAGGRGEQFF; j_gene: TRBJ2-1; v_gene: TRBV30; d_gene: TRBD2; abundance: once
CDR3nt: TGTGCCAGCAGCTTAGAGATCGGGGGAAGGTCCTACAATGAGCAGTTCTTC; CDR3aa: CASSLEIGGRSYNEQFF; j_gene: TRBJ2-1; v_gene: TRBV11-2; d_gene: NA; abundance: NA
CDR3nt: TGTGCCAGCAGCCCCGACGGGACACCCTCCGAGCAGTACTTC; CDR3aa: CASSPDGTPSEQYF; j_gene: TRBJ2-7; v_gene: TRBV7-6; d_gene: NA; abundance: NA
CDR3nt: TGTGCCAGCAGCCAGCAGACAGGGGGAAACACCATATATTTT; CDR3aa: CASSQQTGGNTIYF; j_gene: TRBJ1-3; v_gene: TRBV3-1/TRBV3-2; d_gene: TRBD1; abundance: NA
CDR3nt: TGCGCCAGCAGAACGGACCCAGGGGTTGCCACTGAAGCTTTCTTT; CDR3aa: CASRTDPGVATEAFF; j_gene: TRBJ1-1; v_gene: TRBV5-1; d_gene: NA; abundance: NA
CDR3nt: TGCAGCGTTTTGGGGAGGGGACAGGGGGCTATCAGCTCCTACAATGAGCAGTTCTTC; CDR3aa: CSVLGRGQGAISSYNEQFF; j_gene: TRBJ2-1; v_gene: TRBV29-1; d_gene: TRBD1; abundance: NA
CDR3nt: TGTGCCAGCAGCCTACTAGGGGGCGCGGACTACGAGCAGTACTTC; CDR3aa: CASSLLGGADYEQYF; j_gene: TRBJ2-7; v_gene: TRBV7-6; d_gene: TRBD1; abundance: few
CDR3nt: TGTGCCAGCAGCTTAGGACTAGCGGGGTACAATGAGCAGTTCTTC; CDR3aa: CASSLGLAGYNEQFF; j_gene: TRBJ2-1; v_gene: TRBV11-2; d_gene: TRBD2; abundance: NA
CDR3nt: TGTGCCAGCAGTACGGCTAGCGCACCTTACAATGAGCAGTTCTTC; CDR3aa: CASSTASAPYNEQFF; j_gene: TRBJ2-1; v_gene: TRBV6-5; d_gene: NA; abundance: once
CDR3nt: TGCAGTGCTAGTCGGCCGACTGCAACTAATGAAAAACTGTTTTTT; CDR3aa: CSASRPTATNEKLFF; j_gene: TRBJ1-4; v_gene: TRBV20-1; d_gene: NA; abundance: NA
CDR3nt: TGTGCCAGCAGCTTCGGGGCAGGGGTTGAAAAACTGTTTTTT; CDR3aa: CASSFGAGVEKLFF; j_gene: TRBJ1-4; v_gene: TRBV5-4; d_gene: NA; abundance: once
CDR3nt: TGTGCCAGTAGTTCCCTCGGACAGGGCGGAGAGACCCAGTACTTC; CDR3aa: CASSSLGQGGETQYF; j_gene: TRBJ2-5; v_gene: TRBV19; d_gene: TRBD1; abundance: NA